One sample yielded the 15 T cell receptor beta chains listed below, sequenced in a study of cytomegalovirus exposure and HLA in healthy donors. Researchers ran the PCR with 60 Vbeta and 13 Jbeta primers. TCRdb's copy holds only in-frame clones and misses some; the assay was immunoSEQ multiplex PCR. The sample holds some 100,000 clones; around 80% are singletons and the top ten take roughly 15%. The sample was PBMCs. Source of these receptors: a male donor in good health and CMV-seropositive.

The chain links TRBV6-5 to TRBJ1-3; TRBD1 agrees at 10 bases. The CDR3 totals 14 residues. V gave up 7 bases and J gave up 4 bases; unmatched junction bases: 4. CDR1 and CDR2 from the germline V gene are MNHEY and SVGAGI. The CDR3 DNA follows: TGTGCCAGCACCGACAGGGGGCGAGGAAACACCATATATTTT. This codes for CASTDRGRGNTIYF.

The chain combines TRBV7-2 with TRBJ2-1; a weak D match, TRBD2 (6 bases). The V and J ends lost 5 bases and 7 bases respectively, with 15 bases between them. CDR1 and CDR2 (germline): SGHTA, FQGNSA. The CDR3 consists of 14 residues. CDR3 loop: CASSERRGPNEQFF. The CDR3 region has the DNA TGTGCCAGCAGCGAACGGCGGGGTCCTAATGAGCAGTTCTTC.

The chain employs TRBV7-6 and TRBJ2-7, with TRBD1 matching 11 bases. Germline V gene data show CDR1 as SGHVS and CDR2 as FNYEAQ. The ends lost 5 bases at V and 0 bases at J; junction bases unmatched: 9. The CDR3 totals 17 residues. The CDR3 coding sequence is TGTGCCAGCAGCCTACGGGCTGGACAGGGGGCCTCCTACGAGCAGTACTTC. Its protein product is CASSLRAGQGASYEQYF.

V is TRBV15 and J is TRBJ1-3; possibly TRBD1 for D (5 bases). The CDR3 is made up of 14 amino acids. Germline CDR1 and CDR2: LNHNV and YYDKDF (reference sequence). V lost 0 bases and J 8 bases, leaving 11 bases between the germline ends. CDR3 coding DNA: TGTGCCACCAGCAGAGATAACGGCAGGGACACCATATATTTT. Translation: CATSRDNGRDTIYF.

The chain uses TRBV19 and TRBJ1-5, with D hard to call. The germline CDR1 and CDR2 sequences are LNHDA and SQIVND (reference sequence). CDR3 length equals 13 residues. Trimming took 9 bases from V and 1 from J, leaving 10 bases between them. In DNA form, the CDR3 reads TGTGCCAGCGGGGTTATGAGCAATCAGCCCCAGCATTTT. Translation gives CASGVMSNQPQHF.

The rearrangement uses TRBV10-3 and TRBJ1-2; D not certain. From germline, CDR1 is ENHRY and CDR2 SYGVKD. Trimming left V 0 bases short and J 4 bases short, with 12 bases between. CDR3 length equals 15 residues. The CDR3 DNA reads TGTGCCATCAGTGAGTCGAGGCAGGACTCCTATGGCTACACCTTC. This gives the protein CAISESRQDSYGYTF.

Only a few counts were recorded for this clone. This chain links TRBV5-1 with TRBJ2-3; maybe TRBD2 (6 bases). In germline, CDR1 is SGHRS, CDR2 YFSETQ. The CDR3 sequence is 15 residues long. Trimming left V 4 bases short and J 6 bases short, with 18 bases between. The CDR3 is CASSQTAGAGDTQYF. CDR3 DNA: TGCGCCAGCAGCCAGACAGCCGGGGCGGGGGATACGCAGTATTTT.

This clone is a singleton in its sample. The rearrangement links TRBV19 to TRBJ2-3, with TRBD2 matching 10 bases. The CDR3 consists of 17 residues. V shed 3 bases and J 5 bases; nucleotides not matched to a gene: 11. Germline CDR1 reads LNHDA; CDR2 reads SQIVND (reference sequence). DNA for the CDR3: TGTGCCAGTAGTATTACGGCTAGCGGGGGAGGCGGAGATACGCAGTATTTT. Translating gives CASSITASGGGGDTQYF. The whole variable domain, filled in from reference TRBV19 and TRBJ2-3, reads DGGITQSPKYLFRKEGQNVTLSCEQNLNHDAMYWYRQDPGQGLRLIYYSQIVNDFQKGDIAEGYSVSREKKESFPLTVTSAQKNPTAFYLCASSITASGGGGDTQYFGPGTRLTVL.

The rearrangement links TRBV18 to TRBJ1-3; 7 bases match TRBD1. The trim removed 4 bases at V and 7 bases at J, leaving 1 base unmatched. In germline, CDR1 is KGHSH, CDR2 LQKENI. CDR3 size: 12 residues. This CDR3 is CASSLQGNTIYF. The DNA of the CDR3 is TGTGCCAGCTCACTACAGGGGAACACCATATATTTT.

The gene calls are TRBV11-2 and TRBJ1-1, with TRBD1 identical over 7 bases. This CDR3 contains 16 residues. Germline V gene lookup returns CDR1 SGHAT and CDR2 FQNNGV. Losses at the gene ends were 5 bases for V and 3 bases for J; bases not matched to a gene: 12. The CDR3 nucleotides read TGTGCCAGCAGCCCTGGGGACAGAGGTGTTGACACTGAAGCTTTCTTT. Translated, it gives CASSPGDRGVDTEAFF.

The J gene is TRBJ2-2, the V gene TRBV10-3; D is unresolved. Germline lookup yields CDR1 ENHRY and CDR2 SYGVKD. The CDR3 runs to 13 residues. V was pared by 8 bases and J by 1 base, with 8 bases between. CDR3 loop: CAIGLENTGELFF. CDR3 DNA: TGTGCCATCGGCCTAGAGAACACCGGGGAGCTGTTTTTT.

The rearrangement uses TRBV6-5 and TRBJ2-5; 8 nucleotides match TRBD1. The CDR3 sequence is 14 residues long. Germline CDR1 and CDR2: MNHEY and SVGAGI. The junction had 8 bases not matched to a gene; V was cut back by 6 bases and J by 5 bases. CDR3 DNA sequence: TGTGCCAGCAGCCTAGGACAGGGATTGGAGACCCAGTACTTC. This translates into CASSLGQGLETQYF.

The J gene is TRBJ2-5, the V gene TRBV5-6; D may be TRBD1 (5 bases). The germline gives CDR1 SGHDT, CDR2 YYEEEE. Trimming left V 2 bases short and J 0 bases short, with 17 bases between. The CDR3 contains 17 residues. CDR3 bases: TGTGCCAGCAGCTTTTTTATGGGGCCCCAGTACCAAGAGACCCAGTACTTC. Protein product: CASSFFMGPQYQETQYF. The whole variable domain, remainder taken from reference TRBV5-6 and TRBJ2-5, is DAGVTQSPTHLIKTRGQQVTLRCSPKSGHDTVSWYQQALGQGPQFIFQYYEEEERQRGNFPDRFSGHQFPNYSSELNVNALLLGDSALYLCASSFFMGPQYQETQYFGPGTRLLVL.

This CDR3 is CASSSGLTHYEQYF. CDR3 bases: TGTGCCAGCAGCTCTGGACTCACCCACTACGAGCAGTACTTC. This chain uses TRBV11-2 with TRBJ2-7; a weak D match, TRBD2 (5 bases). Trimming cost V 4 bases and J 3 bases, with 13 bases left between them. The CDR3 totals 14 residues. From germline, CDR1 is SGHAT and CDR2 FQNNGV.

The V gene is TRBV6-5, the J gene TRBJ2-7, with 8 bases lining up with TRBD1. V gave up 5 bases and J gave up 7 bases; unmatched junction bases: 10. Germline V gene data show CDR1 as MNHEY and CDR2 as SVGAGI. The CDR3 spans 14 residues. CDR3 amino acids: CASSPGQVVGEQYF. As DNA, the CDR3 is TGTGCCAGCAGTCCGGGACAGGTCGTAGGAGAGCAGTACTTC.